One and the same sample provided the 5 T cell receptor beta chains below, sequenced in a study of shared T cell receptors in the human thymus. Libraries were prepared by immunoSEQ multiplex PCR; TCRdb keeps only in-frame clonotypes and omits some of them. The profile shows 450,000 to 650,000 clones, approximately 80% of them singletons. This sample was also put to use in a study of human thymus T cells.

Sequencing was done on a sample of thymocytes. These receptor sequences come from a boy under three years old with a congenital heart defect.

The chain couples TRBV5-4 to TRBJ2-3; D might be TRBD1 (5 bases). The CDR3 runs to 14 residues. Germline values: CDR1 SGHNT, CDR2 YYREEE (reference sequence). The V end was cut by 2 bases, the J end by 0 bases, with 7 bases between. The CDR3 nucleotides read TGTGCCAGCAGCTTCGGACAAAGCACAGATACGCAGTATTTT. Protein: CASSFGQSTDTQYF.

The chain joins TRBV19 to TRBJ2-7, with TRBD1 identical over 8 bases. CDR3 length: 17 residues. The J segment lost 0 bases and the V segment lost 4 bases, leaving 11 bases of the junction unmatched. Germline V CDR1 and CDR2: LNHDA, SQIVND (reference sequence). This CDR3 is CASSNRPWTGSSYEQYF. For the CDR3, the DNA is TGTGCCAGTAGTAACCGCCCTTGGACAGGGAGCTCCTACGAGCAGTACTTC.

This chain connects TRBV15 to TRBJ1-2, with a weak D call TRBD1 (6 bases). V was pared by 6 bases and J by 4 bases, with 15 bases between. There are 14 residues in the CDR3. CDR1 LNHNV and CDR2 YYDKDF come from the germline V gene (reference sequence). The CDR3, as DNA: TGTGCCACCAGAGGGGGACAAGACCCCTATGGCTACACCTTC. Residues: CATRGGQDPYGYTF.

This rearrangement joins TRBV10-3 to TRBJ1-1, with D perhaps TRBD1 (5 bases). V lost 9 bases, J lost 1 base, and 12 bases lay in between. Germline values: CDR1 ENHRY, CDR2 SYGVKD. This CDR3 spans 13 amino acids. The CDR3 coding sequence is TGTGCCATAGGGGCTGCCGGGAACACTGAAGCTTTCTTT. Translation gives CAIGAAGNTEAFF.

The chain is built from TRBV6-5 and TRBJ1-1; D is unclear. CDR1 and CDR2 from the germline V gene are MNHEY and SVGAGI. This CDR3 is built from 14 residues. The V end was cut by 5 bases, the J end by 5 bases, with 15 bases between. CDR3 DNA sequence: TGTGCCAGCAGTATAGGAAGGCCGCGGACTGAAGCTTTCTTT. Translating it yields CASSIGRPRTEAFF.